These 19 T cell receptor beta chains share one sample of origin, sequenced in a study of regulatory T cells in long-lasting Graves disease (dated by TCRdb to about 2021). The intended sense of this specimen's time point label: newly diagnosed GD, antithyroid drugs for less than 3 months. For both TCR sequencing and RNA sequencing, RNA was extracted from PBMCs using TRIzol. Library preparation used multiplex PCR. TCRdb records Illumina HiSeq 4000 as the sequencer. TCR beta libraries were built with iRepertoire HTBI primers and Arm-PCR amplification of CDR3 regions. In-frame beta chains were kept once TCRdb had trimmed the public reads at Q25 with fastp and called clones with MiXCR. Identical CDR3 protein sequences are pooled into one entry, listed with their most common genes and DNA. The sample profile shows approximately 300,000 distinct CDR3 sequences; about 20% of them were found once. The biggest ten clones account for roughly 35% of the sample.

Sequences were derived from peripheral blood mononuclear cells (PBMCs), sampled at new diagnosis, from a patient treated with antithyroid drugs. The source of these receptors is a female donor with Graves disease.

The table lists this clonotype with many counts. The genes are TRBV5-1 and TRBJ2-3, with 8 bases lining up with TRBD2. The germline V gene encodes CDR1 SGHRS and CDR2 YFSETQ. This CDR3 region has 15 residues. After removal of 4 bases from V and 5 bases from J, the junction contained 9 bases not matched to a gene. In DNA form, the CDR3 reads TGCGCCAGCAGCCCCGGAGCGGGAGATATAGATACGCAGTATTTT. Translating gives CASSPGAGDIDTQYF.

This clonotype has a count of ten or more. The gene calls are TRBV24-1 and TRBJ1-2; no clear D. The CDR3 length is 15 residues. Trimming shortened V by 2 bases and J by 0 bases, and 9 bases separated the two germline ends. Germline loops: CDR1 KGHDR, CDR2 SFDVKD. The CDR3 sequence is CATSDSGRPNYGYTF. CDR3 DNA sequence: TGTGCCACCAGTGATTCCGGACGACCTAACTATGGCTACACCTTC.

The rearrangement joins TRBV20-1 to TRBJ1-3; D gene uncertain. The CDR3 consists of 12 residues. V lost 3 bases and J lost 0, with 3 bases in between. Germline CDR1 DFQATT, CDR2 SNEGSKA (reference sequence). The CDR3 DNA sequence: TGCAGTGCTAGTCCCTCTGGAAACACCATATATTTT. It is translated as CSASPSGNTIYF.

This clonotype was seen repeatedly, ten times or more. The rearrangement joins TRBV28 to TRBJ2-1; 11 positions agree with TRBD2. Germline CDR1 and CDR2: MDHEN and SYDVKM. The CDR3 sequence is 16 residues long. Trimming cost V 5 bases and J 7 bases; bases outside gene matches: 10. CDR3 coding DNA: TGTGCCAGCAGTCCCAATAGCGGGAGGGGGGTAAATGAGCAGTTCTTC. It is translated as CASSPNSGRGVNEQFF.

The table lists this clonotype with many counts. CDR3 amino acids: CASSLGAANTEAFF. As DNA, the CDR3 is TGTGCCAGCAGTTTGGGGGCTGCGAACACTGAAGCTTTCTTT. The chain uses TRBV12-3 or TRBV12-4 and TRBJ1-1; D is possibly TRBD1 (6 bases). The V end was cut by 3 bases, the J end by 1 base, with 9 bases between. This CDR3 region has 14 residues.

There are many counts of this clonotype. The gene calls are TRBV12-3 or TRBV12-4 and TRBJ1-1, with TRBD1 as a possible D gene (5 bases). The CDR3 runs to 14 residues. V lost 3 bases, J lost 4 bases, and 12 bases lay in between. CDR3 sequence (DNA): TGTGCCAGCAGTTTCCGGGGCAGGAGCACTGAAGCTTTCTTT. Translated, it gives CASSFRGRSTEAFF.

This clonotype was counted at least ten times. The genes are TRBV28 and TRBJ1-1; D is ambiguous. The CDR3 is 15 residues long. Trimming stripped 1 base from V and 4 bases from J, with 13 bases between. Germline V gene lookup returns CDR1 MDHEN and CDR2 SYDVKM. CDR3 sequence reads: CASSLSAWLGTEAFF. DNA of the CDR3: TGTGCCAGCAGTTTATCAGCCTGGTTAGGCACTGAAGCTTTCTTT.

This clonotype was found many times. This rearrangement joins TRBV12-3 or TRBV12-4 to TRBJ2-3, with TRBD1 identical over 7 bases. This CDR3 is 14 amino acids long. Germline trimming cut 4 bases from V and 4 bases from J; bases unmatched to any gene: 5. DNA for the CDR3: TGTGCCAGCAGTTCAACAGGGGTCCCAGATACGCAGTATTTT. Protein sequence: CASSSTGVPDTQYF.

The chain carries TRBV10-3 and TRBJ1-2; 10 bases line up with TRBD1. The CDR3 totals 16 residues. With V trimmed by 3 bases and J by 2 bases, 6 bases remained unmatched. CDR1 and CDR2 from the germline V gene are ENHRY and SYGVKD. The CDR3 DNA sequence: TGTGCCATCAGTGAAGGGGACAGGGGCCAGAACTATGGCTACACCTTC. It is translated as CAISEGDRGQNYGYTF.

This clonotype has ten or more counts. The V and J genes are TRBV10-3 and TRBJ2-7, with D unclear. This CDR3 has 13 residues. V was cut by 7 bases and J by 1 base, with 11 bases left in between. CDR1 and CDR2 from the germline V gene are ENHRY and SYGVKD. The CDR3 DNA sequence: TGTGCCATCATGGCCGACGGATCCTACGAGCAGTACTTC. Translating it yields CAIMADGSYEQYF.

In this sample, this clonotype turned up many times. The chain uses TRBV28 and TRBJ2-1; 11 positions match TRBD2. The CDR3 contains 17 residues. The germline gives CDR1 MDHEN, CDR2 SYDVKM. Losses at the gene ends were 3 bases for V and 5 bases for J; bases not matched to a gene: 9. For the CDR3, the DNA is TGTGCCAGCAGTTTCTATACCGGGACTAGCGGCAACAATGAGCAGTTCTTC. Amino acid sequence: CASSFYTGTSGNNEQFF.

This clonotype has at least ten counts. The J gene is TRBJ2-5, the V gene TRBV7-9, with D possibly being TRBD1 (6 bases). The germline CDR1 and CDR2 sequences are SEHNR and FQNEAQ (reference sequence). There are 14 residues in the CDR3. Trimming removed 5 bases from V and 4 bases from J, with 14 bases in between. Written as DNA, the CDR3 is TGTGCCAGCAGCGTCCGGGACATAGCAGAGACCCAGTACTTC. This codes for CASSVRDIAETQYF.

The chain is built from TRBV29-1 and TRBJ1-1, with a possible D match to TRBD1 (6 bases). Germline-derived CDR1 and CDR2 are SQVTM and ANQGSEA. The V end lost 3 bases, the J end lost 6 bases, and 8 bases lay between the germline ends. This CDR3 spans 11 amino acids. The CDR3 protein is CSVDGGAEAFF. The CDR3 DNA follows: TGCAGCGTTGATGGGGGCGCTGAAGCTTTCTTT.

This clonotype has only one observation. This chain connects TRBV19 to TRBJ2-2; possibly TRBD1 or TRBD2 for D (5 bases each). The CDR3 consists of 18 residues. The germline V gene has CDR1 LNHDA and CDR2 SQIVND (reference sequence). V was trimmed by 3 bases and J by 4 bases, leaving 21 bases between them. CDR3 DNA sequence: TGTGCCAGTAGTATTGAGGGGATGGGCGGGTTGTCCACCGGGGAGCTGTTTTTT. Its protein is CASSIEGMGGLSTGELFF.

In this sample, this clonotype turned up many times. The V gene is TRBV11-2, the J gene TRBJ2-2; the match to TRBD2 covers 11 bases. This CDR3 spans 16 amino acids. Germline V gene sequence: CDR1 SGHAT, CDR2 FQNNGV. The ends lost 3 bases at V and 4 bases at J; junction bases unmatched: 4. The CDR3 region is CASSFLAGGGTGELFF. The CDR3, as DNA: TGTGCCAGCAGCTTCCTAGCGGGAGGCGGCACCGGGGAGCTGTTTTTT.

The chain uses TRBV28 and TRBJ1-1, with D possibly being TRBD1 (5 bases). V gave up 7 bases and J gave up 4 bases, with 19 bases separating them. The length of the CDR3 is 15 residues. Per the germline V gene, CDR1 is MDHEN and CDR2 is SYDVKM. In DNA form, the CDR3 reads TGTGCCAGCACCCCAATGGGGGGGGGAGCCACTGAAGCTTTCTTT. Its protein is CASTPMGGGATEAFF. Variable domain in full (rest from reference TRBV28 and TRBJ1-1): DVKVTQSSRYLVKRTGEKVFLECVQDMDHENMFWYRQDPGLGLRLIYFSYDVKMKEKGDIPEGYSVSREKKERFSLILESASTNQTSMYLCASTPMGGGATEAFFGQGTRLTVV.

This clonotype showed up just a few times. V is TRBV20-1 and J is TRBJ2-7, with no clear D. The CDR3 consists of 13 residues. V lost 0 bases to trimming and J lost 3 bases, with 9 bases between them. The V gene's germline CDR1 is DFQATT and CDR2 SNEGSKA (reference sequence). The CDR3 reads CSAREAGFYEQYF. CDR3 sequence (DNA): TGCAGTGCTAGAGAGGCAGGCTTCTACGAGCAGTACTTC.

V and J are TRBV5-1 and TRBJ1-3; D not resolved. The CDR3 contains 16 residues. The germline V gene encodes CDR1 SGHRS and CDR2 YFSETQ. The V end lost 0 bases, the J end lost 0 bases, and 10 bases lay between the germline ends. The CDR3 loop reads CASSLAGQSSGNTIYF. Here the CDR3 DNA reads TGCGCCAGCAGCTTGGCCGGGCAGAGCTCTGGAAACACCATATATTTT.

This clonotype occurred many times. The chain has TRBV12-3 or TRBV12-4 and TRBJ1-6; TRBD1 is a possible D gene (6 bases). This CDR3 has 14 residues. Trimming stripped 3 bases from V and 13 bases from J, with 16 bases between. CDR3 residues: CASSFDPTGPPLHF. The CDR3 DNA reads TGTGCCAGCAGTTTTGATCCGACAGGTCCTCCCCTCCACTTT.